These 21 T cell receptor beta chains originate from one sample sequenced in a study of blood T cell repertoires in COVID-19. Generated by immunoSEQ multiplex PCR, the TCRdb table keeps only in-frame clones and is missing some. The sample holds tens of thousands of clones, 75% to 90% seen once. The sequenced sample was peripheral blood. The receptors were sampled from a human donor in a cohort sampled during active COVID-19.

CDR3 protein: CASTDRGNQPQHF. In DNA form, the CDR3 reads TGTGCCAGTACCGACAGGGGAAATCAGCCCCAGCATTTT. V gene TRBV19 combines with J gene TRBJ1-5, with 8 bases lining up with TRBD1. This CDR3 is 13 amino acids long. From germline, CDR1 is LNHDA and CDR2 SQIVND (reference sequence). V was pared by 7 bases and J by 4 bases, with 3 bases of the junction left unmatched.

The rearrangement joins TRBV3-1 (or the pseudogene TRBV3-2) to TRBJ2-7; 11 nucleotides align to TRBD2. V gave up 1 base and J gave up 6 bases; unmatched junction bases: 2. This CDR3 comprises 14 residues. Germline V lookup: CDR1 LGHDT, CDR2 YNNKEL (reference sequence). The CDR3 DNA reads as TGTGCCAGCAGCCAAGCTAGCGGGAGGACCGAGCAGTACTTC. The encoded protein is CASSQASGRTEQYF.

The rearrangement uses TRBV19 and TRBJ1-5, with 7 bases matching TRBD1. CDR3 size: 17 residues. Germline V gene data show CDR1 as LNHDA and CDR2 as SQIVND (reference sequence). V shed 4 bases and J 0 bases; nucleotides not matched to a gene: 9. Written as DNA, the CDR3 is TGTGCCAGTAGTACCAACCGACAGGGACATAGCAATCAGCCCCAGCATTTT. Its protein is CASSTNRQGHSNQPQHF. The full variable domain, completed using reference TRBV19 and TRBJ1-5, is DGGITQSPKYLFRKEGQNVTLSCEQNLNHDAMYWYRQDPGQGLRLIYYSQIVNDFQKGDIAEGYSVSREKKESFPLTVTSAQKNPTAFYLCASSTNRQGHSNQPQHFGDGTRLSIL.

The chain joins TRBV24-1 to TRBJ1-2; 12 bases line up with TRBD1. Germline V gene sequence: CDR1 KGHDR, CDR2 SFDVKD. V dropped 9 bases and J dropped 7; count of bases not matched to a gene: 5. There are 13 residues in the CDR3. DNA of the CDR3: TGTGCCACCGGAGGGACAGGGGGCGGTGGCTACACCTTC. Amino acids: CATGGTGGGGYTF.

The chain uses TRBV5-6 and TRBJ1-2; 10 bases fit TRBD1. Trimming at V came to 0 bases and at J to 4 bases, leaving 6 bases not matched to a gene. The CDR3 sequence is 16 residues long. Germline V gene data show CDR1 as SGHDT and CDR2 as YYEEEE. DNA of the CDR3: TGTGCCAGCAGCTTGGAGGGGACAGGGGTGGGCTATGGCTACACCTTC. It translates to CASSLEGTGVGYGYTF.

The genes are TRBV5-1 and TRBJ1-3; D unresolved. Germline V gene lookup returns CDR1 SGHRS and CDR2 YFSETQ. The CDR3 is made up of 17 amino acids. V gave up 0 bases and J gave up 2 bases, with 15 bases separating them. CDR3 region: CASSLDPGIQAGNTIYF. CDR3 nucleotide sequence: TGCGCCAGCAGCTTGGATCCCGGGATCCAGGCTGGAAACACCATATATTTT.

This clone was picked up one time. This rearrangement joins TRBV7-6 to TRBJ2-3; a possible D gene is TRBD1 (7 bases). CDR3 length: 14 amino acids. From germline, CDR1 is SGHVS and CDR2 FNYEAQ. V was shortened by 2 bases and J by 6 bases, with 12 bases between the two germline ends. The CDR3 loop is CASSLRPGGDTQYF. As DNA, the CDR3 is TGTGCCAGCAGCTTAAGGCCAGGGGGGGATACGCAGTATTTT.

The J gene is TRBJ2-7, the V gene TRBV18, with unresolved D. The CDR3 runs 13 residues. Germline loops: CDR1 KGHSH, CDR2 LQKENI. V was pared by 3 bases and J by 6 bases, with 12 bases between. The CDR3 sequence: CASSPSSLPEQYF. The CDR3 nucleotides are TGTGCCAGCTCACCGTCCAGTCTCCCCGAGCAGTACTTC.

The chain couples TRBV5-1 to TRBJ2-5; weak D call: TRBD1 (5 bases). Per the germline V gene, CDR1 is SGHRS and CDR2 is YFSETQ. This CDR3 has 14 residues. Trimming pared 0 bases from V and 5 bases from J, leaving 11 bases between. The CDR3 DNA reads as TGCGCCAGCAGCTTGGGAAGGGGAAGGGAGACCCAGTACTTC. Translating it yields CASSLGRGRETQYF.

This clone showed up just a few times. CDR3 nucleotide sequence: TGTGCCAGCAGCATAACGGGGACAGCCTCCTACGAGCAGTACTTC. Encoded protein: CASSITGTASYEQYF. This chain connects TRBV6-5 to TRBJ2-7; 7 bases map to TRBD1. V trimming: 6 bases; J trimming: 0 bases; junction bases outside the gene matches: 8. The CDR3 runs to 15 residues. Germline V lookup: CDR1 MNHEY, CDR2 SVGAGI.

The V and J genes are TRBV18 and TRBJ2-2, with 8 bases that match TRBD1. Losses at the gene ends were 2 bases for V and 6 bases for J; bases not matched to a gene: 5. This CDR3 contains 15 residues. The germline gives CDR1 KGHSH, CDR2 LQKENI. The DNA of the CDR3 is TGTGCCAGCTCACCAAGGGGGACAGGTGCCGGGGAGCTGTTTTTT. Residues: CASSPRGTGAGELFF.

This sequence joins TRBV28 and TRBJ2-3; a weak D match, TRBD2 (5 bases). CDR3 length: 15 amino acids. Germline V gene lookup returns CDR1 MDHEN and CDR2 SYDVKM. Trimming removed 7 bases at V and 4 bases at J, with 18 bases between. Written as DNA, the CDR3 is TGTGCCAGCAACCAACTAGTTAGGTTTGCAGATACGCAGTATTTT. This sequence encodes CASNQLVRFADTQYF.

V is TRBV11-1 and J is TRBJ1-2, with D hard to call. The CDR3 sequence is 14 residues long. Per the germline V gene, CDR1 is SGHAT and CDR2 is FQDESV (reference sequence). V shed 4 bases and J shed 2 bases, with 11 bases lying between them. CDR3 in DNA: TGTGCCAGCAGCTCAAGTACAAGAAACTATGGCTACACCTTC. Its protein is CASSSSTRNYGYTF.

The J gene is TRBJ2-7, the V gene TRBV24-1; tentatively, D is TRBD1 (6 bases). V lost 9 bases and J 2 bases, leaving 13 bases between the germline ends. The germline V gene has CDR1 KGHDR and CDR2 SFDVKD. The CDR3 is 13 amino acids. The CDR3 is CATLNWTAYEQYF. The CDR3 region has the DNA TGTGCCACCCTCAACTGGACAGCCTACGAGCAGTACTTC.

The V gene is TRBV3-1 (or the pseudogene TRBV3-2), the J gene TRBJ2-2, with D perhaps TRBD1 (5 bases). V shed 1 base and J shed 5 bases, with 11 bases lying between them. The CDR3 has 15 amino acids. Germline V gene sequence: CDR1 LGHDT, CDR2 YNNKEL (reference sequence). The CDR3 nucleotides are TGTGCCAGCAGCCAAGGTCGACAGAGGACCGGGGAGCTGTTTTTT. Translation: CASSQGRQRTGELFF.

The rearrangement joins TRBV11-2 to TRBJ2-7, with D perhaps matching TRBD1 (5 bases). Per the germline V gene, CDR1 is SGHAT and CDR2 is FQNNGV. This CDR3 comprises 14 residues. The V and J ends lost 5 bases and 4 bases respectively, with 15 bases between them. The CDR3 DNA is TGTGCCAGCAGCGCGAGCTCCAGGGTGTACGAGCAGTACTTC. It encodes CASSASSRVYEQYF.

As DNA, the CDR3 is TGCGCCAGCAGCCAAGAACGAGCAGGCGTCCTCTATGGCTACACCTTC. Its translation: CASSQERAGVLYGYTF. V is TRBV4-1 and J is TRBJ1-2; D not resolved. V dropped 0 bases and J dropped 4 bases, with 15 bases sitting between them. The CDR3 runs 16 residues. Germline V CDR1 and CDR2: MGHRA, YSYEKL.

This chain links TRBV20-1 with TRBJ2-7; 8 nucleotides line up with TRBD1. With V trimmed by 6 bases and J by 6 bases, 7 bases remained unmatched. Germline CDR1 is DFQATT and CDR2 is SNEGSKA (reference sequence). The CDR3 loop spans 12 amino acids. As DNA, the CDR3 is TGCAGTGCGAGTAGGACAGGGTTCGAGCAGTACTTC. This translates into CSASRTGFEQYF.

This clone was recorded only once. V is TRBV4-1 and J is TRBJ2-1; 9 bases line up with TRBD2. This CDR3 region has 16 residues. Losses at the gene ends were 5 bases for V and 0 bases for J; bases not matched to a gene: 5. CDR1 is MGHRA and CDR2 is YSYEKL in the germline V gene. The CDR3 sequence is CASSSPAGGSYNEQFF. For the CDR3, the DNA is TGCGCCAGCAGCAGTCCAGCGGGGGGCTCCTACAATGAGCAGTTCTTC.

The CDR3 DNA follows: TGTGCCAGCAGTGATCGTAGTGGCACTGAAGCTTTCTTT. Its protein product is CASSDRSGTEAFF. The V and J genes are TRBV2 and TRBJ1-1; D is undetermined. The CDR3 totals 13 residues. V lost 3 bases, J lost 4 bases, and 9 bases lay in between. Per germline, CDR1 SNHLY and CDR2 FYNNEI. The whole variable domain, remainder taken from reference TRBV2 and TRBJ1-1, is EPEVTQTPSHQVTQMGQEVILRCVPISNHLYFYWYRQILGQKVEFLVSFYNNEISEKSEIFDDQFSVERPDGSNFTLKIRSTKLEDSAMYFCASSDRSGTEAFFGQGTRLTVV.

The chain combines TRBV28 with TRBJ2-7; 8 bases fit TRBD2. J lost 3 bases, V lost 7 bases, and 11 bases had no gene match. The CDR3 runs to 15 residues. Germline-derived CDR1 and CDR2 are MDHEN and SYDVKM. The CDR3 DNA reads as TGTGCCAGCAACTCCCACAGCGGGAGAAACTACGAGCAGTACTTC. It codes for CASNSHSGRNYEQYF.